This T cell receptor beta chain was sequenced in a study of control samples from healthy donors and cancer patients. Generated by immunoSEQ multiplex PCR, the TCRdb table keeps only in-frame clones and is missing some. The sample consists of 140,000 to 150,000 clones, under 95% of them appearing once. The CDR3 loop spans 14 amino acids. Germline lookup yields CDR1 SGHDT and CDR2 YYEEEE. V shed 3 bases and J shed 3 bases, with 10 bases lying between them. The specimen sequenced was blood. V gene TRBV5-6 combines with J gene TRBJ1-5; D perhaps matches TRBD1 (5 bases). The receptor was derived from a man in his late teens or twenties in good health. The CDR3 region has the DNA TGTGCCAGCAGCTGGTGGGGGGACAATCAGCCCCAGCATTTT. Its protein is CASSWWGDNQPQHF.